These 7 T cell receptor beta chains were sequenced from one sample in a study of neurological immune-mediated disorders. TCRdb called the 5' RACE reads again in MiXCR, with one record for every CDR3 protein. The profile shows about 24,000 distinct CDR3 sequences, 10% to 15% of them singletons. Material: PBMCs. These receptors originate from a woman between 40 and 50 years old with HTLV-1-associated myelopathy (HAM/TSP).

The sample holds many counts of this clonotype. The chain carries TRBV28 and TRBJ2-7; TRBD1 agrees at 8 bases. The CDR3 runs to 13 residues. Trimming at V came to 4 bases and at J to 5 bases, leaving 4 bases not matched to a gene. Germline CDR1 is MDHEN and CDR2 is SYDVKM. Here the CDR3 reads CASSSTGVNEQYF. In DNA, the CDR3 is TGTGCCAGCAGTTCGACAGGGGTTAACGAGCAGTACTTC.

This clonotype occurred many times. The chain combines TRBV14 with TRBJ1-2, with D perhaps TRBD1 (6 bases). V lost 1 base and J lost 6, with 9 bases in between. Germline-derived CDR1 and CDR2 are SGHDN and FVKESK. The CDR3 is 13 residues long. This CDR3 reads CASSQARGNGYTF. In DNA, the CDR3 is TGTGCCAGCAGCCAAGCCAGGGGCAATGGCTACACCTTC.

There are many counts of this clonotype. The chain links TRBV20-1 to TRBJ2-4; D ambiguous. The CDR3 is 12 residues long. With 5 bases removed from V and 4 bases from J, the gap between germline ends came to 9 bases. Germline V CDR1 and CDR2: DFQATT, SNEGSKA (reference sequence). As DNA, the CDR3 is TGCAGTGCTCCAAATAAAAAAAACATTCAGTACTTC. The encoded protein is CSAPNKKNIQYF.

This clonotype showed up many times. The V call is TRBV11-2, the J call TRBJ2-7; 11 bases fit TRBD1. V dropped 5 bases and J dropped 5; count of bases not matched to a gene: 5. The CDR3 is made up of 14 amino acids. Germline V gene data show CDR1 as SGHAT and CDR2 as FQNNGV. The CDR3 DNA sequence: TGTGCCAGCAGCCCTTGGACAGGGGGCCACGAGCAGTACGTC. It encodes CASSPWTGGHEQYV.

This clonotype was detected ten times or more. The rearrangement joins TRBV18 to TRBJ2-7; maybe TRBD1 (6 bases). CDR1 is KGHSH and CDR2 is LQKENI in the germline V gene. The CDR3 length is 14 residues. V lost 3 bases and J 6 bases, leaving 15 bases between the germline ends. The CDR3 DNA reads TGTGCCAGCTCACCCTGGGGGCTTAGTGGCGAGCAGTACGTC. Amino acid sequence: CASSPWGLSGEQYV.

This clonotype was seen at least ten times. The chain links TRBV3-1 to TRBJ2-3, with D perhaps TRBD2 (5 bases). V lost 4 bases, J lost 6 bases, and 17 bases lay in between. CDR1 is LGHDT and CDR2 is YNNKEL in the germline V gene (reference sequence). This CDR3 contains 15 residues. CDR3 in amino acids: CASSPRGSVRDTQYF. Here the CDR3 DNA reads TGTGCCAGCAGCCCCAGAGGGTCAGTTCGGGATACGCAGTATTTT.

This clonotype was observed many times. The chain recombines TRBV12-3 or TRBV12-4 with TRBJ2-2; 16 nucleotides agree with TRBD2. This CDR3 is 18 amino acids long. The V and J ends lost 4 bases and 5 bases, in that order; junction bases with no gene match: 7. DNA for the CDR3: TGTGCCAGCAGTTGGGGACTAGCGGGGGGGCCGGGAACCGGGGAGCTGTTTTTT. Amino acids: CASSWGLAGGPGTGELFF.